This TCR beta chain derives from a study of shared clonotypes between healthy human individuals. Donors were healthy HIV-negative adults without recently reported acute infections or vaccinations. Authors' processing steps: ImmunoSEQ sequences covered only the junction and lacked quality scores; filtering therefore differed. The table came from immunoSEQ multiplex PCR; TCRdb's copy has only in-frame clones and leaves some out. The D gene and trimming were derived from the DNA, and the V and J assignments and clone size from that table. Of millions of clones listed, roughly 95% are singletons. CDR1 SGDLS and CDR2 YYNGEE come from the germline V gene. Trimming stripped 0 bases from V and 2 bases from J, with 13 bases between. This CDR3 spans 16 amino acids. The sample holds one count of this clone.

This clonotype originated in a man younger than 30 in good health. The chain carries TRBV9 and TRBJ2-3; D is perhaps TRBD1 or TRBD2 (5 bases each). What was sequenced was naive CD4+ T cells sorted from blood. Subset meaning: CD45RA+ positively selected. The CDR3 DNA follows: TGTGCCAGCAGCGTAGACCCCCGGGGCTTCACAGATACGCAGTATTTT. Amino acid sequence: CASSVDPRGFTDTQYF.